The rows below give T cell receptor beta chains drawn from one sample of a study of cytomegalovirus exposure and HLA in healthy donors. Only in-frame clones appear in the TCRdb table, and some are missing; sequencing was by immunoSEQ multiplex PCR. The sample lists 150,000 to 200,000 clones, roughly 68% seen once, with about 9.4% in the top ten. The sequenced material came from PBMCs. Receptor source: a man under 40 in good health and CMV-seropositive. CDR3s leave out the opening cysteine and the closing phenylalanine or tryptophan. The size of a clone is reported for some rows only, either as once, few or many, or as a class for expanded clones.

clone size,V gene,J gene,CDR3 protein
NA,TRBV9,TRBJ1-2,ASSVGNRGTYGYT
NA,TRBV7-8,TRBJ2-1,ASSWPGAERNEQF
NA,TRBV7-9,TRBJ2-3,ASREAGEADTQY
NA,TRBV6-5,TRBJ2-5,ASSRTYTLRETQY
NA,TRBV10-2,TRBJ2-5,ASRAGGGETQY
few,TRBV19,TRBJ2-4,ASSNRQGANIQY
NA,TRBV12-5,TRBJ2-1,ASGLVVDTESRSYNEQF
NA,TRBV27,TRBJ1-5,ASRRGAYSNQPQH
NA,TRBV2,TRBJ2-6,ASSVWANVLT
NA,TRBV29-1,TRBJ1-3,SVESVGSNSGNTIY
few,TRBV7-6,TRBJ1-1,ASSLAPQGTRTEAF
NA,TRBV13,TRBJ2-7,ASSLGLAGENYEQY
NA,TRBV18,TRBJ2-7,ASSPGVAGRSYEQY
NA,TRBV7-9,TRBJ1-2,SSSTRQENYGYT
few,TRBV7-9,TRBJ2-2,ASSFTGGELF
NA,TRBV9,TRBJ2-5,ASGRQEYQETQY
NA,TRBV28,TRBJ2-3,ASSSSGAPDTQY
NA,TRBV30,TRBJ2-1,AWGLGSGRWNEQF
NA,TRBV5-4,TRBJ1-3,ASSSQGAGNTIY
NA,TRBV19,TRBJ1-1,ASSTEGRATEAF
NA,TRBV13,TRBJ2-7,ASSARYPREQY
once,TRBV6-6,TRBJ2-1,ASRDSQTSNNEQF
NA,TRBV6-5,TRBJ2-5,ASRTYEETQY
NA,TRBV6-4,TRBJ2-3,ASSPQGITSTDTQY
few,TRBV19,TRBJ2-5,ASSSQADAPGDQY